What follows are 11 T cell receptor beta chains derived from one specimen sequenced in a study of blood T cell repertoires in COVID-19. Data came from immunoSEQ multiplex PCR; TCRdb stores just in-frame clones and leaves some out. The sample includes fewer than 400,000 clones, roughly 88% of them seen just once. The material sequenced was peripheral blood. The source is a woman in her 30s with COVID-19, enrolled during active disease.

This chain uses TRBV19 with TRBJ1-4; no reliable D call. Between the trimmed V and J ends, which lost 5 bases and 0 bases, there was a span of 10 bases. In germline, CDR1 is LNHDA, CDR2 SQIVND (reference sequence). This CDR3 has 15 residues. The CDR3 sequence is CASSLPSATNEKLFF. CDR3 nucleotide sequence: TGTGCCAGTAGTCTCCCCTCGGCAACTAATGAAAAACTGTTTTTT.

The chain couples TRBV4-1 to TRBJ1-5; no firm D call. Germline CDR1 MGHRA, CDR2 YSYEKL. V lost 0 bases to trimming and J lost 0 bases, with 9 bases between them. This CDR3 spans 16 amino acids. The CDR3 spells CASSQDRANSNQPQHF. The CDR3 DNA follows: TGCGCCAGCAGCCAAGACCGCGCAAATAGCAATCAGCCCCAGCATTTT.

The CDR3 DNA reads as TGTGCCAGCAGCGTAGCGGCAGACTATTCACCCCTCCACTTT. Translated, it gives CASSVAADYSPLHF. The chain employs TRBV9 and TRBJ1-6; the D is unclear. V was cut by 0 bases and J by 8 bases, with 9 bases left in between. The germline gives CDR1 SGDLS, CDR2 YYNGEE. The CDR3 contains 14 residues.

This clone appeared once. V is TRBV3-1 (or the pseudogene TRBV3-2) and J is TRBJ1-5, with D unresolved. Trimming removed 1 base at V and 5 bases at J, with 6 bases between. This CDR3 is 13 amino acids long. The V gene's germline CDR1 is LGHDT and CDR2 YNNKEL (reference sequence). The CDR3 nucleotides read TGTGCCAGCAGCCAAGCTAGAGATCAGCCCCAGCATTTT. As protein: CASSQARDQPQHF.

This clone showed up just once. The chain uses TRBV7-2 and TRBJ1-2; TRBD1 might be the D (5 bases). CDR1 is SGHTA and CDR2 is FQGNSA in the germline V gene. The germline V and J ends were trimmed by 5 bases and 2 bases, with 12 bases remaining between them. The CDR3 runs 14 residues. The CDR3, as DNA: TGTGCCAGCAGCGTCAGGGCCCCCAACTATGGCTACACCTTC. Protein sequence: CASSVRAPNYGYTF.

The chain recombines TRBV30 with TRBJ1-4, with TRBD1 as a possible D gene (5 bases). V lost 3 bases, J lost 2 bases, and 10 bases lay in between. Germline CDR1 GTSNPN, CDR2 SVGIG (reference sequence). This CDR3 is built from 14 residues. CDR3 loop: CAWRGGATNEKLFF. The CDR3 DNA is TGTGCCTGGAGGGGAGGGGCGACTAATGAAAAACTGTTTTTT.

This clone was seen a single time. This sequence joins TRBV18 and TRBJ2-1, with D hard to call. The CDR3 has 14 residues. Germline loops: CDR1 KGHSH, CDR2 LQKENI. Trimming shortened V by 0 bases and J by 5 bases, and 8 bases separated the two germline ends. Written as DNA, the CDR3 is TGTGCCAGCTCACCACCGACTGAAGACAATGAGCAGTTCTTC. This translates into CASSPPTEDNEQFF.

This sequence joins TRBV4-2 and TRBJ1-5; TRBD1 is a possible D gene (5 bases). The V end lost 0 bases, the J end lost 6 bases, and 18 bases lay between the germline ends. The V gene's germline CDR1 is LGHNA and CDR2 YNFKEQ. The length of the CDR3 is 17 residues. CDR3 amino acids: CASSQEARGQGLQPQHF. CDR3 DNA sequence: TGTGCCAGCAGCCAAGAGGCTCGTGGGCAGGGACTTCAGCCCCAGCATTTT.

The chain couples TRBV28 to TRBJ1-5; D ambiguous. The CDR3 loop spans 16 amino acids. V was clipped by 0 bases and J by 3 bases, with 12 bases between them. Per the germline V gene, CDR1 is MDHEN and CDR2 is SYDVKM. The CDR3 loop is CASSLWGGENNQPQHF. In DNA, the CDR3 is TGTGCCAGCAGTTTATGGGGCGGGGAGAACAATCAGCCCCAGCATTTT.

V is TRBV19 and J is TRBJ2-1; 10 bases align to TRBD2. V gave up 11 bases and J gave up 9 bases; unmatched junction bases: 10. Germline V gene sequence: CDR1 LNHDA, CDR2 SQIVND (reference sequence). There are 13 residues in the CDR3. CDR3 amino acids: CASAGGPVGEQFF. For the CDR3, the DNA is TGTGCCTCAGCGGGAGGGCCAGTCGGTGAGCAGTTCTTC.

This rearrangement joins TRBV30 to TRBJ1-3, with D tentatively TRBD1 (6 bases). V lost 3 bases and J 4 bases, leaving 16 bases between the germline ends. CDR3 length: 15 residues. CDR1 GTSNPN and CDR2 SVGIG come from the germline V gene (reference sequence). For the CDR3, the DNA is TGTGCCTGGAGGCTCACCGGGACAAGCGGAAACACCATATATTTT. As protein: CAWRLTGTSGNTIYF.